These T cell receptor beta chains were read from a single sample in a study of blood T cell repertoires in COVID-19. Repertoires were generated with immunoSEQ multiplex PCR, while TCRdb's copy carries only in-frame clones and drops some. Here the sample spans 100,000 to 150,000 clones, roughly 85% being singletons. The sample comprised peripheral blood. The source is an elderly woman with acute or convalescent COVID-19. Each CDR3 is given with its conserved first and last residue. A D gene is named only where the DNA matches it firmly. Clone size is stated in some rows and not others, as once, few, many or a class when expanded.

cdr3_length	v_call	clone_size	j_call	d_call	cdr3_nt	cdr3_aa
17	TRBV6-6	few	TRBJ1-5	TRBD1	TGTGCCAGCAGTCCTTCGCGGACAGGAACTAGCAATCAGCCCCAGCATTTT	CASSPSRTGTSNQPQHF
16	TRBV11-3	.	TRBJ2-1	TRBD1	TGTGCCAGCAGCCTAAACAGGGGTGGGACCTACAATGAGCAGTTCTTC	CASSLNRGGTYNEQFF
15	TRBV10-3	.	TRBJ2-3	TRBD1	TGTGCCATCAGTGTTGACGGACAGGCCACAGATACGCAGTATTTT	CAISVDGQATDTQYF
15	TRBV28	once	TRBJ1-1	.	TGTGCCAGCAGACCCCGGGAGGCACCGACAAGTGAAGCTTTCTTT	CASRPREAPTSEAFF
17	TRBV15	.	TRBJ2-3	TRBD2	TGTGCCACAACCCCGGGGGGAGCGGGGGGGGTCACAGATACGCAGTATTTT	CATTPGGAGGVTDTQYF
14	TRBV10-3	.	TRBJ2-7	TRBD1	TGTGCCATCAGTGGGACAGGGGGGGTGAGGGAGCAGTACTTC	CAISGTGGVREQYF
18	TRBV6-1	.	TRBJ1-5	.	TGTGCCAGCAGTGGGTACGGGCGGGGGGCTAGTAGCAATCAGCCCCAGCATTTT	CASSGYGRGASSNQPQHF
14	TRBV4-3	.	TRBJ2-7	.	TGCGCCAGCAGCCAAGAAGATGGCCCGGGCGAGCAGTACTTC	CASSQEDGPGEQYF
12	TRBV9	.	TRBJ1-2	.	TGTGCCAGCAGCGCCTCGGTCTATGGCTACACCTTC	CASSASVYGYTF
13	TRBV7-8	few	TRBJ1-2	.	TGTGCCAGCAGCCCCCAGGTTGAATATGGCTACACCTTC	CASSPQVEYGYTF
14	TRBV29-1	.	TRBJ1-2	TRBD1	TGCAGCGTTGTGGGGACAGCTAGTAACTATGGCTACACCTTC	CSVVGTASNYGYTF
17	TRBV11-2	.	TRBJ2-3	TRBD2	TGTGCCAGCAGCTTAGAACTAGCGGGGGGAGGCGCAGATACGCAGTATTTT	CASSLELAGGGADTQYF
17	TRBV5-1	.	TRBJ1-4	.	TGCGCCAGCAGCGCCGATAAAGTCGGGGTCCCAAATGAAAAACTGTTTTTT	CASSADKVGVPNEKLFF
14	TRBV3-1/TRBV3-2	.	TRBJ1-1	.	TGTGCCAGCAGCCAAGTTGGAGCGGGCGCTGAAGCTTTCTTT	CASSQVGAGAEAFF
14	TRBV14	.	TRBJ1-2	.	TGTGCCAGCAGCCAAGCCGGGACAAGTCATGGCTACACCTTC	CASSQAGTSHGYTF
15	TRBV18	.	TRBJ1-2	TRBD1	TGTGCCAGCTCACCCCAGGGACAGCCTACCTATGGCTACACCTTC	CASSPQGQPTYGYTF
15	TRBV4-1	.	TRBJ2-2	TRBD1	TGCGCCAGCAGCCGCCGGACAGGGTGGACCGGGGAGCTGTTTTTT	CASSRRTGWTGELFF
10	TRBV20-1	.	TRBJ2-5	.	TGCAGTGCCAGCCAAGAGACCCAGTACTTC	CSASQETQYF
15	TRBV5-1	.	TRBJ1-5	TRBD1	TGCGCCAGCAGCTTAACAGGGGCAGGGAATCAGCCCCAGCATTTT	CASSLTGAGNQPQHF